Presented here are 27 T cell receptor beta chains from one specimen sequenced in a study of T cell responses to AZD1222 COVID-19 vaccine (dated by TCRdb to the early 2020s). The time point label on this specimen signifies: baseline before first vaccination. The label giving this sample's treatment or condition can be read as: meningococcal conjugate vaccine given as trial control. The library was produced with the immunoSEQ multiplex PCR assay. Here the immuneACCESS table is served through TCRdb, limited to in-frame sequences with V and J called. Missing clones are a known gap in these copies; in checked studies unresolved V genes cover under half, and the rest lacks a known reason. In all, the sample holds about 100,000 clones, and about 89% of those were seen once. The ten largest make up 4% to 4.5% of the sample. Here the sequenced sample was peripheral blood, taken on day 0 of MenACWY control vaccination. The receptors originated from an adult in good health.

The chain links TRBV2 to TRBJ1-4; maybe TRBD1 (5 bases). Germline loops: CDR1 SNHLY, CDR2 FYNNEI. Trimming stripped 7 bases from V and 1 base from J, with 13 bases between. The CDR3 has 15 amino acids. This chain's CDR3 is CASNPEGQTNEKLFF. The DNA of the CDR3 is TGTGCCAGCAACCCTGAGGGGCAAACTAATGAAAAACTGTTTTTT.

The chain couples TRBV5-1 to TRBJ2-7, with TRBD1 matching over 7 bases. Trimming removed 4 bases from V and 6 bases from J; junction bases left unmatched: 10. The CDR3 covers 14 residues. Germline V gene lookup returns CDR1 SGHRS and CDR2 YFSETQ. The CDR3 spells CASSPGQDLGEQYF. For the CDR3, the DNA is TGCGCCAGCAGCCCAGGACAGGATTTGGGCGAGCAGTACTTC.

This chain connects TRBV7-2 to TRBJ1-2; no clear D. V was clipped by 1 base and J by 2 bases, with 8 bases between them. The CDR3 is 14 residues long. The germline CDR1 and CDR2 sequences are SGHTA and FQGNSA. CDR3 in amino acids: CASSLGVGNYGYTF. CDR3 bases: TGTGCCAGCAGCTTAGGGGTCGGCAACTATGGCTACACCTTC.

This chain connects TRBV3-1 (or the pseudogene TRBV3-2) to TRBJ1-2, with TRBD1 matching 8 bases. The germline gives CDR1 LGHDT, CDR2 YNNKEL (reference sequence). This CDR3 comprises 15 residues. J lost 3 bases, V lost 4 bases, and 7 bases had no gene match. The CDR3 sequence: CASSLDRGSDYGYTF. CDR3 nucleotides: TGTGCCAGCAGCCTAGACAGGGGATCGGACTATGGCTACACCTTC.

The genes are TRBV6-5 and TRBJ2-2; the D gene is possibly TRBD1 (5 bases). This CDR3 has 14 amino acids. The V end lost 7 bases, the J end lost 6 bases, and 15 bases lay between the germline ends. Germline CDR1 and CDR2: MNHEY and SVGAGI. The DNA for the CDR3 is TGTGCCAGCATTAACCAGGGCCTTGCCGGGGAGCTGTTTTTT. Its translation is CASINQGLAGELFF.

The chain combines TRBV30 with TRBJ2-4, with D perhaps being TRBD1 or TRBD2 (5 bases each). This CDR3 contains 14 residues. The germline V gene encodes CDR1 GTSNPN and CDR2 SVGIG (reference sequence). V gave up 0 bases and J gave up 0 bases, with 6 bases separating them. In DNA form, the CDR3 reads TGTGCCTGGAGTGTTGGGGGAGCCAAAAACATTCAGTACTTC. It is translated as CAWSVGGAKNIQYF.

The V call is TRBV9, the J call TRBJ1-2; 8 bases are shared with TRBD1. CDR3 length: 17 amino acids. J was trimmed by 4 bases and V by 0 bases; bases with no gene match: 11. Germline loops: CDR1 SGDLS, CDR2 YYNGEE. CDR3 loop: CASSVGQGATSSYGYTF. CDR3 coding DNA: TGTGCCAGCAGCGTAGGGCAGGGGGCTACGTCGTCCTATGGCTACACCTTC.

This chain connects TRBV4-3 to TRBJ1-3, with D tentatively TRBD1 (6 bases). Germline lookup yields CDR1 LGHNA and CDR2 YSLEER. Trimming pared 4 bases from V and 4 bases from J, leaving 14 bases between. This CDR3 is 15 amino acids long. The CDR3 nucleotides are TGCGCCAGCAGCCCCTCACCAGGGGCGGGAAACACCATATATTTT. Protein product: CASSPSPGAGNTIYF.

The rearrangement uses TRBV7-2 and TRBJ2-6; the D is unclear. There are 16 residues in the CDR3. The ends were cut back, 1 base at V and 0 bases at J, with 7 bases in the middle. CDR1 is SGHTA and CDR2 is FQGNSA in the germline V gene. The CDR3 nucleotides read TGTGCCAGCAGCTTAGGCACGGGCTCTGGGGCCAACGTCCTGACTTTC. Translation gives CASSLGTGSGANVLTF.

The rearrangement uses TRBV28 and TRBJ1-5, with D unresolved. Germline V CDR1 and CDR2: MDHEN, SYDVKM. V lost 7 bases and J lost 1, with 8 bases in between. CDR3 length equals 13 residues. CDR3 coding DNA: TGTGCCAGCATGGGGAGCAGCAATCAGCCCCAGCATTTT. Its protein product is CASMGSSNQPQHF.

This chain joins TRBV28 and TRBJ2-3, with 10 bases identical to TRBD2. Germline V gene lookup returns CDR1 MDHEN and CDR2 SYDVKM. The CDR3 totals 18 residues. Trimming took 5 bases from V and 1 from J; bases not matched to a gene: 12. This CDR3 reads CASSGVRPGLARTDTQYF. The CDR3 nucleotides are TGTGCCAGCAGTGGGGTAAGACCGGGACTAGCGCGCACAGATACGCAGTATTTT.

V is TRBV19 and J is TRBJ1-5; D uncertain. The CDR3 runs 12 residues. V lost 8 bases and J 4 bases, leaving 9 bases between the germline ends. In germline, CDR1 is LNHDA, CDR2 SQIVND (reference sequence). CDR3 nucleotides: TGTGCCAGTCATAGATGGAATCAGCCCCAGCATTTT. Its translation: CASHRWNQPQHF.

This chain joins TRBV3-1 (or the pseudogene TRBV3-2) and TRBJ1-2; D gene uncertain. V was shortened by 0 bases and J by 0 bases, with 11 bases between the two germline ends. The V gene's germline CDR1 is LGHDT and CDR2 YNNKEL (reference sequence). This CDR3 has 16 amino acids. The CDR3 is CASSQDPQAANYGYTF. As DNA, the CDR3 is TGTGCCAGCAGCCAAGATCCCCAGGCCGCTAACTATGGCTACACCTTC.

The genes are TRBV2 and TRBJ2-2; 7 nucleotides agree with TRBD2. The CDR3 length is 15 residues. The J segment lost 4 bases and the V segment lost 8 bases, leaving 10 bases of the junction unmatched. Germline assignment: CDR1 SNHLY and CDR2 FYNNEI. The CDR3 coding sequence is TGTGCCAGCCTGAGTTGGGGGGGTGCCACCGGGGAGCTGTTTTTT. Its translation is CASLSWGGATGELFF.

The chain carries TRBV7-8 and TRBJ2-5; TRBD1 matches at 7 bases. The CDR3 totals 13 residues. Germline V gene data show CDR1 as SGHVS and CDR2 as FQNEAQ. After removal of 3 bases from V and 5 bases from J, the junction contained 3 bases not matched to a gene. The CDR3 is CASSFDRVETQYF. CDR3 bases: TGTGCCAGCAGCTTCGACAGGGTCGAGACCCAGTACTTC.

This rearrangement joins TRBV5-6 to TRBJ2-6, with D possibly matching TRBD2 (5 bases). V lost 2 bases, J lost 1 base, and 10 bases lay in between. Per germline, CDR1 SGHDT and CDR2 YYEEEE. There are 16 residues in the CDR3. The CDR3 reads CASSLLGWSGANVLTF. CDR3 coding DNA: TGTGCCAGCAGCTTACTAGGGTGGTCTGGGGCCAACGTCCTGACTTTC.

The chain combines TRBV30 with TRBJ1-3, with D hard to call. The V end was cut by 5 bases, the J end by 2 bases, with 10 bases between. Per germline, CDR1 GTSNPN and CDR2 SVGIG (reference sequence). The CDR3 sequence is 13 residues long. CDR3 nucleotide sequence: TGTGCCTGGCAAGGGTTACCTGGAAACACCATATATTTT. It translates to CAWQGLPGNTIYF.

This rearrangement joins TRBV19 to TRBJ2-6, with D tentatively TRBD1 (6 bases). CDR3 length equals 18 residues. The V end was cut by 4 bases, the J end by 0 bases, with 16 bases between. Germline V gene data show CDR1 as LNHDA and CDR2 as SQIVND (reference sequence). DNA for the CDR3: TGTGCCAGTAGTACTCCCGGGACATCCTTCTCTGGGGCCAACGTCCTGACTTTC. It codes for CASSTPGTSFSGANVLTF.

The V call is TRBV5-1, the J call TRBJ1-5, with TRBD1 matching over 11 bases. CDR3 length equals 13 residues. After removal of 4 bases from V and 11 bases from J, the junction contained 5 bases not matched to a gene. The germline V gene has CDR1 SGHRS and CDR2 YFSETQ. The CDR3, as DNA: TGCGCCAGCAGCCGGGACAGGGGGGGTTCCCAGCATTTT. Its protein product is CASSRDRGGSQHF.

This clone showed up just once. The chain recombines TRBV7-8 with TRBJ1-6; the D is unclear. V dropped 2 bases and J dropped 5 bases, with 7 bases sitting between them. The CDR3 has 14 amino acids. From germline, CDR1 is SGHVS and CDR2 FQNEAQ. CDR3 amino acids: CASSLRIDNSPLHF. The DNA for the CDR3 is TGTGCCAGCAGCTTAAGGATCGATAATTCACCCCTCCACTTT.

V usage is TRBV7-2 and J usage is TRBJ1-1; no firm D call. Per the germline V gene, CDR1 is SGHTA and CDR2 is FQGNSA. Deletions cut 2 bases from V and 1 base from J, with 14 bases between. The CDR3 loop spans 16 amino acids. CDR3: CASSLSIDRANTEAFF. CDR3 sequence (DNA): TGTGCCAGCAGCTTAAGTATCGATAGGGCGAACACTGAAGCTTTCTTT.

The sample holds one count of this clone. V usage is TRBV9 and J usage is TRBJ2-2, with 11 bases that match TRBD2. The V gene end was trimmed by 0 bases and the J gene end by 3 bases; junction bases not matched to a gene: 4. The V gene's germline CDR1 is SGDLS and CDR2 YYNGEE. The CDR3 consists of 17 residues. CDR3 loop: CASSVGTSGYDTGELFF. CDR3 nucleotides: TGTGCCAGCAGCGTAGGGACTAGCGGGTACGACACCGGGGAGCTGTTTTTT.

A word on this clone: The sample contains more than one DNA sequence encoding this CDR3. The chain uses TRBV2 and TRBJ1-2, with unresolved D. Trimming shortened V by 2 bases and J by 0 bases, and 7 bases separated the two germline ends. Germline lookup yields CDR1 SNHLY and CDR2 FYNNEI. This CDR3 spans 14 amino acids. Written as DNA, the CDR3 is TGTGCCAGCAGTGAACTGTCAGCTAACTATGGCTACACCTTC. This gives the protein CASSELSANYGYTF.

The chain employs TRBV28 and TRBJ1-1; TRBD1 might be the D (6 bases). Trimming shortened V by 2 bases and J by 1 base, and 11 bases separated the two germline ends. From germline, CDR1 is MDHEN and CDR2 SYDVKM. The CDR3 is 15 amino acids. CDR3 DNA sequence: TGTGCCAGCAGTTTAAACAGGGTCAGGAACACTGAAGCTTTCTTT. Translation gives CASSLNRVRNTEAFF. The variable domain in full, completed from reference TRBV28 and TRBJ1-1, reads DVKVTQSSRYLVKRTGEKVFLECVQDMDHENMFWYRQDPGLGLRLIYFSYDVKMKEKGDIPEGYSVSREKKERFSLILESASTNQTSMYLCASSLNRVRNTEAFFGQGTRLTVV.

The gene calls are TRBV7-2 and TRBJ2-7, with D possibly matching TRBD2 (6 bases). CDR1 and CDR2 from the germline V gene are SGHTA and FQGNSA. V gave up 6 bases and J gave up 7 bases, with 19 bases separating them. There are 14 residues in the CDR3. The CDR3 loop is CASSPEGWGVEQYF. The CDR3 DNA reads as TGTGCCAGCAGTCCCGAGGGGTGGGGGGTGGAGCAGTACTTC.

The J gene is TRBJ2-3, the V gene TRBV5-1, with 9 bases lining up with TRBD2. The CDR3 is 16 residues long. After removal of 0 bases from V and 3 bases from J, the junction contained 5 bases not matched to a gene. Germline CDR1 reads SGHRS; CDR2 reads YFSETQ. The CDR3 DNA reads TGCGCCAGCAGCTTGGGTCCTAGCGGGGAAACAGATACGCAGTATTTT. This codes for CASSLGPSGETDTQYF.

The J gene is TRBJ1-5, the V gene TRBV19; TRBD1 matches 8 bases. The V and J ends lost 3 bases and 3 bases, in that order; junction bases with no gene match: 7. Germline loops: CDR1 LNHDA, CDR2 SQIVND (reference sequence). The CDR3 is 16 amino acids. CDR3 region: CASSIADRGYNQPQHF. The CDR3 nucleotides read TGTGCCAGTAGTATTGCTGACAGGGGATACAATCAGCCCCAGCATTTT.